Listed below are T cell receptor beta chains from one sample, sequenced in a study of blood T cell repertoires in COVID-19. Sequenced by immunoSEQ multiplex PCR; TCRdb stores in-frame clones only, minus some. The sample carries 380,000 or so clones, 70% to 85% recorded once. Sequencing input: peripheral blood. Source of these receptors: a human donor with acute or convalescent COVID-19. The donor label of this sample is uncertain. The CDR3 runs from the conserved cysteine through the conserved F or W. D genes are given only for firm matches. Clone size is not always given. Where it is, it says once, few, many or a class for expanded clones.

v_call	j_call	clone_size	cdr3_length	d_call	cdr3_nt	cdr3_aa
TRBV7-9	TRBJ2-1	.	18	TRBD2	TGTGCCAGCAGCTCCCGCGGGGGGGCTAGGAGCTCCTACAATGAGCAGTTCTTC	CASSSRGGARSSYNEQFF
TRBV5-1	TRBJ1-1	once	15	.	TGCGCCAGCAGCCCAACCTCGGAGGGCGGCCCCGAAGCTTTCTTT	CASSPTSEGGPEAFF
TRBV7-9	TRBJ1-3	.	16	TRBD1	TGTGCCAGCAGCTTAGGGGACAGCTACTCTGGAAACACCATATATTTT	CASSLGDSYSGNTIYF
TRBV5-6	TRBJ1-1	.	13	.	TGTGCCAGCAGCTTCGGCAGGGGCGCTGAAGCTTTCTTT	CASSFGRGAEAFF
TRBV6-5	TRBJ1-2	.	12	TRBD1	TGTGCCAGCAGTACAGGGGCTTGGGGCTACACCTTC	CASSTGAWGYTF
TRBV24-1	TRBJ2-2	.	15	.	TGTGCCACCAGTGATGGGGGACAAAACACCGGGGAGCTGTTTTTT	CATSDGGQNTGELFF
TRBV12-3/TRBV12-4	TRBJ1-2	few	13	TRBD1	TGTGCCAGCAGACCAAAGGACAGGATCGGCTACACCTTC	CASRPKDRIGYTF
TRBV29-1	TRBJ2-7	few	14	TRBD1	TGCAGCGTTCAGGTGGGCCAGGGGGCCTACGAGCAGTACTTC	CSVQVGQGAYEQYF
TRBV5-1	TRBJ1-1	.	14	TRBD1	TGCGCCAGCAGCTTCCCAGGGGGCAACACTGAAGCTTTCTTT	CASSFPGGNTEAFF
TRBV27	TRBJ2-2	.	16	TRBD2	TGTGCCAGCAGTTTAACGGGGGGGCTTGTCACCGGGGAGCTGTTTTTT	CASSLTGGLVTGELFF
TRBV19	TRBJ1-5	.	15	.	TGTGCCAGTAGTATAGATCAACCAGGCAATCAGCCCCAGCATTTT	CASSIDQPGNQPQHF
TRBV27	TRBJ2-1	few	15	TRBD2	TGTGCCAGCATGGCTAGCGGGGGGCCCCACAATGAGCAGTTCTTC	CASMASGGPHNEQFF
TRBV30	TRBJ1-2	.	14	.	TGTGCCTGGAATTCACATAACCTTCCCTATGGCTACACCTTC	CAWNSHNLPYGYTF
TRBV4-1	TRBJ2-1	.	13	.	TGCGCCAGCAGCCAAGCGCCAGGGCATGAGCAGTTCTTC	CASSQAPGHEQFF